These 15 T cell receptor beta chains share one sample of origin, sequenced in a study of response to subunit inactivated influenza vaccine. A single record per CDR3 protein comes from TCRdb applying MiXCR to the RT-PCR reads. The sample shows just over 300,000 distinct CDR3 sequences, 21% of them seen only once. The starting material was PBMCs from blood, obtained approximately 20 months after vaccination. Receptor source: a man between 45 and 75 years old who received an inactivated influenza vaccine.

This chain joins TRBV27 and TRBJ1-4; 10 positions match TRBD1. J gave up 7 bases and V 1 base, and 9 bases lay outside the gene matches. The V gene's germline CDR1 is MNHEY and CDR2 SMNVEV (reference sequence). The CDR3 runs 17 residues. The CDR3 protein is CASSLLGQGQRGEKLFF. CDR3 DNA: TGTGCCAGCAGTTTATTGGGACAGGGGCAAAGAGGTGAAAAACTGTTTTTT.

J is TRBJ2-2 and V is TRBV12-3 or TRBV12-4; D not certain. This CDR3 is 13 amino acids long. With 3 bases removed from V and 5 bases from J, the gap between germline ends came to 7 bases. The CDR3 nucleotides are TGTGCCAGCAGTTTTTCTGAGACCGGGGAGCTGTTTTTT. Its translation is CASSFSETGELFF.

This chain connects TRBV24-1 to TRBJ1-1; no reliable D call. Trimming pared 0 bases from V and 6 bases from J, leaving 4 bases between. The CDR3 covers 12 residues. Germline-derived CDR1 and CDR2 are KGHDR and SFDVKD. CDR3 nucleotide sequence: TGTGCCACCAGTGATTTGGGGTCTGAAGCTTTCTTT. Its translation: CATSDLGSEAFF.

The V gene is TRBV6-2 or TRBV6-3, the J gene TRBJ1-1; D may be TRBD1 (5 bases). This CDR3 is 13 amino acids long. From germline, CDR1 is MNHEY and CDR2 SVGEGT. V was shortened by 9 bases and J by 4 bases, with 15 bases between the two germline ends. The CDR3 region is CASGAGMGTEAFF. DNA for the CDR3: TGTGCCAGTGGGGCAGGGATGGGCACTGAAGCTTTCTTT.

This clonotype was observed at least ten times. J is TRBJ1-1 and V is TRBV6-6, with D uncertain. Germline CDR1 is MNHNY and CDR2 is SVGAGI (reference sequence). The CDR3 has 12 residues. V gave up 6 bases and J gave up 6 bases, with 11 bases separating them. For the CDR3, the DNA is TGTGCCAGCAGAGACCCTGGGGCTGAAGCTTTCTTT. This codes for CASRDPGAEAFF.

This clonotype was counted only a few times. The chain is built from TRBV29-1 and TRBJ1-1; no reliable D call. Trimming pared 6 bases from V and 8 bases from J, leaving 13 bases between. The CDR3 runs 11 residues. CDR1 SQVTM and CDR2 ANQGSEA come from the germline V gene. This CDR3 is CSVGSLTEAFF. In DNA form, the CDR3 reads TGCAGCGTCGGATCCTTAACGGAAGCTTTCTTT.

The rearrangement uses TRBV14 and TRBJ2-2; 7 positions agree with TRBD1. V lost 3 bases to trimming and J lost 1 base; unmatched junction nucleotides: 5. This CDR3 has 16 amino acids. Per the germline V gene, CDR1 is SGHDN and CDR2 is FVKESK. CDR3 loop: CASSQNGQVNTGELFF. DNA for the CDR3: TGTGCCAGCAGCCAGAACGGACAGGTGAACACCGGGGAGCTGTTTTTT.

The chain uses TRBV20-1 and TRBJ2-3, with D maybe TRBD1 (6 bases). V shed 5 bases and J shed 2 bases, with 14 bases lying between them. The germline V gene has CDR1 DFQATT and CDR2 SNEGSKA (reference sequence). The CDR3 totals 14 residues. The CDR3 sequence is CSASGQYNTDTQYF. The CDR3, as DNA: TGCAGTGCTTCTGGACAGTATAACACAGATACGCAGTATTTT.

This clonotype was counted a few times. This CDR3 reads CASSLAGGTEKLFF. DNA for the CDR3: TGTGCCAGCAGCTTAGCCGGCGGGACTGAAAAACTGTTTTTT. V gene TRBV7-9 combines with J gene TRBJ1-4, with D maybe TRBD1 (5 bases). Trimming pared 0 bases from V and 7 bases from J, leaving 9 bases between. This CDR3 has 14 amino acids. Germline assignment: CDR1 SEHNR and CDR2 FQNEAQ (reference sequence). Together with reference TRBV7-9 and TRBJ1-4, the CDR3 gives the full variable domain: DTGVSQNPRHKITKRGQNVTFRCDPISEHNRLYWYRQTLGQGPEFLTYFQNEAQLEKSRLLSDRFSAERPKGSFSTLEIQRTEQGDSAMYLCASSLAGGTEKLFFGSGTQLSVL.

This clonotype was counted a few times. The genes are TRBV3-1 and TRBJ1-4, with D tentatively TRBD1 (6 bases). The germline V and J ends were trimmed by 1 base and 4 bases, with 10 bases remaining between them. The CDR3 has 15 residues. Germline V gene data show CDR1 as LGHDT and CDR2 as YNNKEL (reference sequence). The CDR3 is CASSQAGAGNEKLFF. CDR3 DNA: TGTGCCAGCAGCCAAGCAGGGGCGGGTAATGAAAAACTGTTTTTT.

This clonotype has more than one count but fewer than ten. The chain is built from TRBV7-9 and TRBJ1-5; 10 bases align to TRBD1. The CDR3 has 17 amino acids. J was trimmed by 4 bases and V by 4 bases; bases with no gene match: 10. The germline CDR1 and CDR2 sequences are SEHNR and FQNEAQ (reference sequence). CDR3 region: CASSSPGTGDQNQPQHF. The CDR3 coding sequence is TGTGCCAGCAGCTCACCTGGGACAGGGGATCAAAATCAGCCCCAGCATTTT.

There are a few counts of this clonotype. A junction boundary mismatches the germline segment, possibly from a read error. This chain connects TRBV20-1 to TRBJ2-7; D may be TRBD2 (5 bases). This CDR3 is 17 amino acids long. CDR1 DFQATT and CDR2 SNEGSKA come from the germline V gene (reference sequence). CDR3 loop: CSARGEARRAFNYEQYF. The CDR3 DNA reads TGCAGCGCTAGAGGCGAGGCTCGGCGGGCCTTCAATTACGAGCAGTACTTC.

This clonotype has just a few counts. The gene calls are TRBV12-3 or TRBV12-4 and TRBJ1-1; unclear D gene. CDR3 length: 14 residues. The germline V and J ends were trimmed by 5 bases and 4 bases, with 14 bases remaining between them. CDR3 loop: CASSRRESGTEAFF. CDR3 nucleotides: TGTGCCAGCAGTAGGAGGGAATCGGGCACTGAAGCTTTCTTT.

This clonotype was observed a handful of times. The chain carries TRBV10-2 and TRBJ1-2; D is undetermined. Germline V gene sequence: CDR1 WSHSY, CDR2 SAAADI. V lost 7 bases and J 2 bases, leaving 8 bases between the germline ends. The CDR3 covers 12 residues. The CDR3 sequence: CASTPDNYGYTF. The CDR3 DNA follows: TGCGCCAGCACCCCTGACAACTATGGCTACACCTTC.

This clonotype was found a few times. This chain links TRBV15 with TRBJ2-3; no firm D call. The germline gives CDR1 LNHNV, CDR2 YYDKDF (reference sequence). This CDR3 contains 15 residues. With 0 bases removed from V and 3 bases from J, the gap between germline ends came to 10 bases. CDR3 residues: CATSRDPVQTDTQYF. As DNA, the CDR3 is TGTGCCACCAGCAGAGATCCGGTACAAACAGATACGCAGTATTTT.